This T cell receptor (beta chain) was recorded in a study of T cell responses to AZD1222 COVID-19 vaccine. Germline V gene sequence: CDR1 MNHEY, CDR2 SMNVEV (reference sequence). V lost 5 bases, J lost 3 bases, and 8 bases stayed unmatched. The CDR3 spans 15 residues. Libraries were prepared by immunoSEQ multiplex PCR; TCRdb keeps only in-frame clonotypes and omits some of them. This sample has over 150,000 clones, with 75% to 90% found just once. The chain couples TRBV27 to TRBJ2-7, with 9 bases aligning to TRBD2. This sample comprised peripheral blood, obtained on day 0 of AZD1222 vaccination. This receptor was taken from an adult in good health. The CDR3 DNA sequence: TGTGCCAGCAGTAAAGCGGGAGGTAACTTCTACGAGCAGTACTTC. Translation gives CASSKAGGNFYEQYF.